This T cell receptor beta chain was captured by sequencing in a study of regulatory T cells in long-lasting Graves disease. Points on this clonotype: Its antigen is unidentified.

As to time point: newly diagnosed GD, antithyroid drugs for less than 3 months. The TCR library was made from RNA extracted from PBMCs. In Xi'an, China, an endocrinology department was the source of patients. Notes on the study in general: Comparison showed that persistent patients shared more public clonotypes (around 3,000) than new patients (about 970).

CDR1 and CDR2 (germline): SEHNR, FQNEAQ (reference sequence). V lost 3 bases and J 6 bases, leaving 5 bases between the germline ends. The CDR3 is 11 residues long. Arm-PCR with iRepertoire HTBI primers amplified the CDR3 regions for these TCR beta libraries. TCRdb redid the calling of the multiplex PCR reads with MiXCR, one entry per CDR3 protein. The data show 500,000 or so distinct CDR3 sequences, around 15% seen once. These data also featured in a second study, about T cells in Graves' hyperthyroidism and ophthalmopathy. As that report states: Diagnoses used clinical symptoms, serum thyroxine and TRAb, thyroid ultrasound and orbital computed tomography.

Sequences were derived from peripheral blood mononuclear cells (PBMCs), sampled at new diagnosis, from a patient treated with antithyroid drugs. The chain couples TRBV7-9 to TRBJ1-1; unclear D gene. This TCR was recovered from a woman between 45 and 65 years old with Graves disease. This chain's CDR3 is CASSFASEAFF. The CDR3 DNA is TGTGCCAGCAGCTTCGCGTCTGAAGCTTTCTTT.